The sequence of this T cell receptor (beta chain) was determined in a study of radiation and T cells in renal cell carcinoma. About the study: Nephrectomy followed 15 Gy stereotactic body radiation by 4 weeks.

With respect to this clone: Its specificity is unknown.

Overall study results and limits: From baseline, blood top tumor clonotypes peaked at 2 weeks post-radiation. Pretreatment tumor biopsies were lacking, so baseline clonotypes are unknown.

Sequenced by immunoSEQ multiplex PCR; TCRdb stores in-frame clones only, minus some. The sample carries over 120,000 clones, around nine tenths recorded once. Sample time point: baseline pretreatment blood. Treatment defined: 15 Gy SBRT to primary tumor, nephrectomy 4 weeks later. The tumor was a clear cell renal cell carcinoma. The V gene end was trimmed by 6 bases and the J gene end by 8 bases; junction bases not matched to a gene: 6. CDR1 SNHLY and CDR2 FYNNEI come from the germline V gene. This CDR3 region has 14 residues. The chain is built from TRBV2 and TRBJ1-4; 10 nucleotides agree with TRBD1. The source was blood, collected from a patient whose treatment included radiotherapy and nephrectomy. The sequence was collected from a woman between 45 and 60 years old with renal cell carcinoma. CDR3 sequence reads: CASRRGTGEEKLFF. DNA of the CDR3: TGTGCCAGCAGGAGGGGGACAGGGGAGGAAAAACTGTTTTTT.